The entry that follows covers one T cell receptor (beta chain) sequence. Using immunoSEQ multiplex PCR, the repertoire was profiled, and TCRdb retains in-frame clones only, with some absent. Of about 680,000 clones listed, more than 70% are singletons. These data are taken from a study of Ad26.COV2.S vaccination and SARS-CoV-2 variants. Across the study: Once, or twice with 56 days between doses, Ad26.COV2.S was given intramuscularly.

Treatment indicated: approximately 18 received Ad26.COV2.S at low or high dose, single or two shots; about 5 received placebo; per-sample allocation not given. Sampling took place 63 days after the first vaccine or placebo injection. The sequence was collected from a person between 18 and 59 years old who received the Ad26.COV2.S COVID-19 vaccine or a placebo. The sample in question was peripheral blood, obtained in a trial of Ad26.COV2.S vaccine versus placebo.

CDR3 residues: CATSRDRHGGNTIYF. CDR3 bases: TGTGCCACCAGCAGAGATAGGCATGGTGGAAACACCATATATTTT. J is TRBJ1-3 and V is TRBV15; D remains unclear. Germline CDR1 and CDR2: LNHNV and YYDKDF (reference sequence). Trimming stripped 0 bases from V and 3 bases from J, with 9 bases between. The length of the CDR3 is 15 residues. Together with reference TRBV15 and TRBJ1-3, the CDR3 gives the full variable domain: DAMVIQNPRYQVTQFGKPVTLSCSQTLNHNVMYWYQQKSSQAPKLLFHYYDKDFNNEADTPDNFQSRRPNTSFCFLDIRSPGLGDTAMYLCATSRDRHGGNTIYFGEGSWLTVV.